This T cell receptor (beta chain) is drawn from a study of human T cells and chemical hapten exposure. In germline, CDR1 is MNHEY, CDR2 SVGAGI. The CDR3 consists of 15 residues. V lost 7 bases and J 8 bases, leaving 21 bases between the germline ends. Documented time point: patch test 1, 2 weeks after DPC sensitization. Treatment noted: therapeutic diphenylcyclopropenone sensitization with weekly scalp DPC. RNA extraction used unfractionated whole blood as the source of total RNA. TCRdb re-called the RACE reads through MiXCR, storing one row per CDR3 protein. The table lists 100,000 to 150,000 distinct CDR3 sequences, around 13% of them singletons. This clonotype was observed a handful of times.

This chain joins TRBV6-5 and TRBJ2-4, with D perhaps TRBD1 or TRBD2 (5 bases each). The sequencing used whole blood, collected in connection with sensitization to the hapten diphenylcyclopropenone (DPC). The clonotype comes from a man aged 18 to 29 with alopecia areata. Some clones in this sample may be carry-over from other donors' samples. The CDR3 sequence: CASTQGRAQGDIQYF. The CDR3 coding sequence is TGTGCCAGCACCCAGGGCCGGGCCCAGGGAGACATTCAGTACTTC.